The source of this T cell receptor beta chain is a study of T-cell memory formation after mild COVID-19. About the study: TCR clusters largely stayed donor specific. Findings and caveats of the study: The appearance of some responding clones in pre-infection memory suggested that cross-reactive memory joined. CD4+ clones that contracted lay mainly in CM and EM; CD8+ ones lay in EMRA. Second-wave clones with a day 37 peak had unconfirmed SARS-CoV-2 specificity.

To note about this clonotype: The antigen remains unidentified.

TCRdb reprocessed the 5' RACE reads with MiXCR, giving one entry per CDR3 protein. This table holds approximately 450,000 distinct CDR3 sequences, approximately 18% found once. V shed 3 bases and J shed 12 bases, with 14 bases lying between them. CDR3 length equals 13 residues. The V gene's germline CDR1 is KGHDR and CDR2 SFDVKD. The TCR sequence derives from an adult woman who had mild COVID-19 (a few samples of this study predate the infection). Cell type and time point are not known. J is TRBJ2-1 and V is TRBV24-1; D possibly corresponds to TRBD1 (6 bases). What was sequenced was PBMCs or a T cell subset sorted from them (not recorded which). DNA of the CDR3: TGTGCCACCAGTGATCCCCTGACAGGAAGGCAGTTCTTC. As protein: CATSDPLTGRQFF.